Listed below are T cell receptor beta chains from one sample, sequenced in a study of identical twins. TCRdb fed the 5' RACE reads into MiXCR, producing one record per CDR3 protein. The sample lists around 160,000 distinct CDR3 sequences, approximately 3.5% occurring once. Material: memory T cells sorted from blood. These receptors all come from a young man in good health. Both conserved end residues are part of each CDR3. D genes are given only for firm matches. A row's size may be missing; if present it is once, few, many or a size class.

clone_size: few
v_call: TRBV2
j_call: TRBJ2-1
d_call: TRBD2
cdr3_aa: CASSLTSGSFNEQFF
cdr3_nt: TGTGCCAGCAGCCTGACTAGCGGGAGTTTCAATGAGCAGTTCTTC

clone_size: .
v_call: TRBV6-2/TRBV6-3
j_call: TRBJ1-2
d_call: .
cdr3_aa: CASSYNAVNYGYTF
cdr3_nt: TGTGCCAGCAGTTACAACGCGGTGAACTATGGCTACACCTTC

clone_size: many
v_call: TRBV30
j_call: TRBJ1-3
d_call: TRBD1
cdr3_aa: CAWTLRGPGNTIYF
cdr3_nt: TGTGCCTGGACTCTCAGGGGGCCCGGAAACACCATATATTTT

clone_size: many
v_call: TRBV6-1
j_call: TRBJ2-3
d_call: TRBD2
cdr3_aa: CASSGSGRSGDTQYF
cdr3_nt: TGTGCCAGCTCGGGTAGCGGGAGATCTGGAGATACGCAGTATTTT

clone_size: .
v_call: TRBV12-3/TRBV12-4
j_call: TRBJ2-1
d_call: TRBD2
cdr3_aa: CPSSLGSGRRYEQFF
cdr3_nt: TGTCCCAGCAGTTTGGGTAGCGGGAGGAGATATGAGCAGTTCTTC

clone_size: many
v_call: TRBV7-2
j_call: TRBJ1-1
d_call: .
cdr3_aa: CASSGGRSLTEAFF
cdr3_nt: TGTGCCAGCAGCGGGGGACGAAGTCTCACTGAAGCTTTCTTT

clone_size: many
v_call: TRBV12-3/TRBV12-4
j_call: TRBJ2-5
d_call: .
cdr3_aa: CASSFSGQPQETQYF
cdr3_nt: TGTGCCAGCAGTTTCAGCGGCCAACCGCAAGAGACCCAGTACTTC

clone_size: many
v_call: TRBV7-8
j_call: TRBJ2-3
d_call: .
cdr3_aa: CASSPALPDTQYF
cdr3_nt: TGTGCCAGCAGCCCGGCCCTCCCAGATACGCAGTATTTT

clone_size: many
v_call: TRBV7-2
j_call: TRBJ1-1
d_call: TRBD1
cdr3_aa: CASSAGQLNTEAFF
cdr3_nt: TGTGCCAGCAGCGCGGGACAGCTGAACACTGAAGCTTTCTTT

clone_size: many
v_call: TRBV7-2
j_call: TRBJ2-3
d_call: .
cdr3_aa: CASSLSRPEGTQYF
cdr3_nt: TGTGCCAGCAGCTTATCAAGGCCGGAGGGTACGCAGTATTTT

clone_size: many
v_call: TRBV7-2
j_call: TRBJ2-3
d_call: TRBD1
cdr3_aa: CASSLAGQGARADTQYF
cdr3_nt: TGTGCCAGCAGCTTGGCAGGACAGGGGGCGCGTGCAGATACGCAGTATTTT

clone_size: .
v_call: TRBV14
j_call: TRBJ2-5
d_call: .
cdr3_aa: CASSRRGSGETQYF
cdr3_nt: TGTGCCAGCAGCAGGAGGGGGTCTGGTGAGACCCAGTACTTC

clone_size: few
v_call: TRBV18
j_call: TRBJ2-3
d_call: TRBD2
cdr3_aa: CASSPTSGGTDTQYF
cdr3_nt: TGTGCCAGCTCACCGACTAGCGGCGGCACAGATACGCAGTATTTT

clone_size: medium-sized
v_call: TRBV7-9
j_call: TRBJ1-1
d_call: .
cdr3_aa: CASSSWLAEAFF
cdr3_nt: TGTGCCAGCAGCTCTTGGTTGGCTGAAGCTTTCTTT

clone_size: many
v_call: TRBV5-1
j_call: TRBJ1-4
d_call: .
cdr3_aa: CASSIQPSNEKLFF
cdr3_nt: TGCGCCAGCAGCATACAGCCCTCTAATGAAAAACTGTTTTTT

clone_size: many
v_call: TRBV29-1
j_call: TRBJ2-7
d_call: TRBD1
cdr3_aa: CSVSKETGGKQYF
cdr3_nt: TGCAGCGTCTCGAAGGAAACAGGGGGGAAGCAGTACTTC

clone_size: many
v_call: TRBV20-1
j_call: TRBJ2-7
d_call: .
cdr3_aa: CSASDGAYEQYF
cdr3_nt: TGCAGTGCTAGTGACGGGGCCTACGAGCAGTACTTC

clone_size: many
v_call: TRBV12-3/TRBV12-4
j_call: TRBJ2-1
d_call: .
cdr3_aa: CASSFGVNYNEQFF
cdr3_nt: TGTGCCAGCAGTTTCGGAGTGAACTACAATGAGCAGTTCTTC

clone_size: many
v_call: TRBV7-9
j_call: TRBJ2-7
d_call: .
cdr3_aa: CASSRASGAGVHEQYF
cdr3_nt: TGTGCCAGCAGCCGAGCATCAGGAGCCGGGGTCCACGAGCAGTACTTC

clone_size: many
v_call: TRBV5-1
j_call: TRBJ2-7
d_call: .
cdr3_aa: CASSPAPGAYEQYF
cdr3_nt: TGCGCCAGCAGCCCGGCGCCGGGAGCCTACGAGCAGTACTTC

clone_size: many
v_call: TRBV5-1
j_call: TRBJ2-7
d_call: TRBD2
cdr3_aa: CASSAGLAGGSSYEQYF
cdr3_nt: TGCGCCAGCAGCGCGGGACTAGCGGGAGGAAGCTCCTACGAGCAGTACTTC

clone_size: many
v_call: TRBV6-1
j_call: TRBJ2-1
d_call: .
cdr3_aa: CASTPWQGTYNEQFF
cdr3_nt: TGTGCCAGCACCCCGTGGCAGGGTACCTACAATGAGCAGTTCTTC

clone_size: many
v_call: TRBV12-3/TRBV12-4
j_call: TRBJ2-3
d_call: .
cdr3_aa: CASSLGGRVTDTQYF
cdr3_nt: TGTGCCAGCAGTTTAGGGGGGCGCGTCACAGATACGCAGTATTTT

clone_size: .
v_call: TRBV30
j_call: TRBJ2-1
d_call: TRBD2
cdr3_aa: CAWSARMLAGGQQFF
cdr3_nt: TGTGCCTGGAGTGCCCGTATGCTAGCGGGAGGGCAACAGTTCTTC

clone_size: many
v_call: TRBV5-1
j_call: TRBJ1-4
d_call: .
cdr3_aa: CASRSPGDGGKLFF
cdr3_nt: TGCGCCAGCAGGTCCCCGGGGGACGGGGGAAAACTGTTTTTT

clone_size: many
v_call: TRBV5-1
j_call: TRBJ2-5
d_call: .
cdr3_aa: CASSLAGTQETQYF
cdr3_nt: TGCGCCAGCAGCTTGGCCGGTACGCAAGAGACCCAGTACTTC

clone_size: many
v_call: TRBV11-2
j_call: TRBJ1-3
d_call: .
cdr3_aa: CASSLDQRLSGNTIYF
cdr3_nt: TGTGCCAGCAGCTTAGACCAGCGCCTCTCTGGAAACACCATATATTTT

clone_size: many
v_call: TRBV29-1
j_call: TRBJ2-1
d_call: TRBD1
cdr3_aa: CSERTGVEQFF
cdr3_nt: TGCAGCGAGCGGACAGGCGTGGAGCAGTTCTTC

clone_size: many
v_call: TRBV7-9
j_call: TRBJ1-6
d_call: .
cdr3_aa: CASSAYRDSNSPLHF
cdr3_nt: TGTGCCAGCAGCGCCTACCGGGACTCGAATTCACCCCTCCACTTT